This passage covers 19 T cell receptor beta chains from one sample sequenced in a study of shared clonotypes between healthy human individuals. Profiling relied on immunoSEQ multiplex PCR, and the TCRdb table lists in-frame clones only, not all of them. The sample carries 600,000 to 750,000 clones, 72% recorded once. Sequenced material: memory CD4+ T cells sorted from blood. Subset denoted: CD45RA-negative fraction. These receptors were obtained from a woman aged 30 to 39 in good health.

A note on this clone: A far larger clone is a single base away, which makes a read error likely. This chain connects TRBV7-2 to TRBJ1-3; weak D call: TRBD1 (5 bases). This CDR3 comprises 15 residues. Germline CDR1 SGHTA, CDR2 FQGNSA. The DNA for the CDR3 is TGTGCCAGCAGCAATCAGGGACTGCTAGGAAACACCGTATATTTT. Amino acids: CASSNQGLLGNTVYF.

This chain connects TRBV7-8 to TRBJ2-6, with D perhaps given as TRBD1 or TRBD2 (5 bases each). Germline V gene sequence: CDR1 SGHVS, CDR2 FQNEAQ. The CDR3 length is 19 residues. Trimming shortened V by 5 bases and J by 1 base, and 21 bases separated the two germline ends. CDR3 coding DNA: TGTGCCAGCAGCCACAACCGACATGGGTGGGGGTCTGGGGCCAACGTCCTGACTTTC. Protein product: CASSHNRHGWGSGANVLTF.

The V call is TRBV7-2, the J call TRBJ1-5, with D hard to call. The CDR3 loop spans 15 amino acids. The germline gives CDR1 SGHTA, CDR2 FQGNSA. V gave up 4 bases and J gave up 6 bases, with 16 bases separating them. CDR3 region: CASSSVVQVIQPQHF. CDR3 DNA sequence: TGTGCCAGCAGCTCAGTGGTACAAGTGATTCAGCCCCAGCATTTT.

At least ten counts were recorded for this clone. The chain is built from TRBV25-1 and TRBJ2-6, with D maybe TRBD1 (6 bases). V was cut by 4 bases and J by 0 bases, with 10 bases left in between. The CDR3 covers 16 residues. CDR1 is MGHDK and CDR2 is SYGVNS in the germline V gene. CDR3 nucleotides: TGTGCCAGCAGTGCCGACAGGTACTCTGGGGCCAACGTCCTGACTTTC. It yields the protein CASSADRYSGANVLTF.

This clone was observed a handful of times. The chain recombines TRBV15 with TRBJ1-2; TRBD1 agrees at 10 bases. The CDR3 loop spans 17 amino acids. V lost 4 bases and J lost 2; bases outside the gene matches: 10. Germline V gene lookup returns CDR1 LNHNV and CDR2 YYDKDF (reference sequence). This CDR3 is CATSNYGTGVTNYGYTF. The CDR3 DNA reads as TGTGCCACCAGCAATTACGGGACAGGGGTGACGAACTATGGCTACACCTTC.

The V and J genes are TRBV5-1 and TRBJ2-7; perhaps TRBD1 as D (7 bases). The germline V and J ends were trimmed by 3 bases and 4 bases, with 14 bases remaining between them. CDR3 length: 14 residues. Germline CDR1 SGHRS, CDR2 YFSETQ. The CDR3: CASSSRAGGYEQYF. The CDR3 nucleotides read TGCGCCAGCAGCTCGCGGGCAGGGGGGTACGAGCAGTACTTC.

A remark on this clone: A read error likely explains this, since a far larger clone differs by one base. The V gene is TRBV27, the J gene TRBJ2-7; 7 positions match TRBD1. The germline gives CDR1 MNHEY, CDR2 SMNVEV (reference sequence). Trimming removed 6 bases from V and 0 bases from J; junction bases left unmatched: 2. This CDR3 has 13 residues. CDR3 sequence: CASRRQGSYEQYF. The CDR3 DNA is TGTGCCAGCAGGAGACAGGGCTCCTACGAGCAGTACTTC.

The chain combines TRBV28 with TRBJ1-3; D is uncertain. From germline, CDR1 is MDHEN and CDR2 SYDVKM. This CDR3 is built from 12 residues. V was trimmed by 6 bases and J by 4 bases, leaving 7 bases between them. The DNA of the CDR3 is TGTGCCAGCAGCACGGACGGAAACACCATATATTTT. Translation gives CASSTDGNTIYF.

This chain links TRBV2 with TRBJ1-4; D gene uncertain. V was clipped by 4 bases and J by 7 bases, with 19 bases between them. This CDR3 region has 16 residues. Germline V CDR1 and CDR2: SNHLY, FYNNEI. CDR3 protein: CASSVGVNYGGEKLFF. CDR3 nucleotides: TGTGCCAGCAGTGTCGGCGTAAACTACGGAGGTGAAAAACTGTTTTTT.

Details on this clone: This sequence is one base from a far larger clone and is likely a read error. The chain uses TRBV7-9 and TRBJ1-1; D unresolved. The length of the CDR3 is 13 residues. Germline CDR1 is SEHNR and CDR2 is FQNEAQ (reference sequence). V was cut by 1 base and J by 1 base, with 4 bases left in between. The CDR3 DNA sequence: TGTGCCAGCAGCTTAGGGAAGAACACTGAAGCTTTCTTT. This sequence encodes CASSLGKNTEAFF.

V gene TRBV29-1 combines with J gene TRBJ1-4, with 10 bases that match TRBD1. The germline V gene has CDR1 SQVTM and CDR2 ANQGSEA. Trimming removed 5 bases from V and 8 bases from J; junction bases left unmatched: 8. CDR3 length: 14 amino acids. The CDR3 nucleotides read TGCAGCGTTTGTTGGACAGGGGGAGAGGAAAAACTGTTTTTT. Its protein is CSVCWTGGEEKLFF.

Only a few counts were recorded for this clone. The sample has other DNA sequences that encode this CDR3 too. This chain joins TRBV5-8 and TRBJ2-2, with 9 bases identical to TRBD2. Germline V lookup: CDR1 SGHTS, CDR2 YDEGEE. The CDR3 extends over 15 amino acids. V lost 3 bases and J lost 3; bases outside the gene matches: 3. CDR3: CASSSGLADTGELFF. Written as DNA, the CDR3 is TGTGCCAGCAGCTCGGGACTAGCTGACACCGGGGAGCTGTTTTTT. Full variable domain (missing parts from reference TRBV5-8 and TRBJ2-2): EAGVTQSPTHLIKTRGQQATLRCSPISGHTSVYWYQQALGLGLQFLLWYDEGEERNRGNFPPRFSGRQFPNYSSELNVNALELEDSALYLCASSSGLADTGELFFGEGSRLTVL.

In regard to this clone: The same CDR3 can be traced to other DNA sequences in this sample. The CDR3 reads CAWSPSSAQPQHF. Here the CDR3 DNA reads TGTGCCTGGAGTCCTTCATCTGCTCAGCCCCAGCATTTT. The chain couples TRBV30 to TRBJ1-5; D gene uncertain. The CDR3 extends over 13 amino acids. Germline lookup yields CDR1 GTSNPN and CDR2 SVGIG (reference sequence). The V end was cut by 2 bases, the J end by 6 bases, with 11 bases between.

The J gene is TRBJ1-1, the V gene TRBV4-2; no firm D call. V lost 0 bases, J lost 3 bases, and 14 bases lay in between. Germline V lookup: CDR1 LGHNA, CDR2 YNFKEQ. The CDR3 covers 16 residues. In DNA form, the CDR3 reads TGTGCCAGCAGCCAAGATGTGGAGGGAGGGTACACTGAAGCTTTCTTT. Protein product: CASSQDVEGGYTEAFF.

The chain combines TRBV10-2 with TRBJ2-2, with a tentative D call TRBD1 (8 bases). V lost 6 bases, J lost 4 bases, and 12 bases lay in between. The germline gives CDR1 WSHSY, CDR2 SAAADI. The CDR3 runs to 14 residues. DNA of the CDR3: TGCGCCAGCAGGAACAGGGGGGGCACCGGGGAGCTGTTTTTT. The encoded protein is CASRNRGGTGELFF.

This chain connects TRBV15 to TRBJ1-1; no firm D call. Germline CDR1 LNHNV, CDR2 YYDKDF (reference sequence). V shed 5 bases and J shed 6 bases, with 16 bases lying between them. CDR3 length: 14 amino acids. The DNA for the CDR3 is TGTGCCACCAGCGAAAACCTCCAGCTCCCTGAAGCTTTCTTT. Translating gives CATSENLQLPEAFF.

The rearrangement uses TRBV14 and TRBJ2-3; possible D gene TRBD2, 6 bases. The CDR3 totals 16 residues. V was trimmed by 3 bases and J by 0 bases, leaving 13 bases between them. The germline CDR1 and CDR2 sequences are SGHDN and FVKESK. The CDR3 protein is CASSQGLSPSTDTQYF. CDR3 in DNA: TGTGCCAGCAGCCAGGGACTTTCCCCTAGCACAGATACGCAGTATTTT.

The gene calls are TRBV28 and TRBJ2-3; D ambiguous. CDR1 MDHEN and CDR2 SYDVKM come from the germline V gene. V was trimmed by 2 bases and J by 0 bases, leaving 9 bases between them. The CDR3 spans 15 residues. The CDR3 nucleotides are TGTGCCAGCAGTTTAGTCCCCCAGAGCACAGATACGCAGTATTTT. Translated: CASSLVPQSTDTQYF.

This chain joins TRBV7-9 and TRBJ2-3; TRBD2 matches 7 bases. The J segment lost 3 bases and the V segment lost 2 bases, leaving 8 bases of the junction unmatched. The CDR3 is made up of 16 amino acids. Germline V gives CDR1 SEHNR, CDR2 FQNEAQ (reference sequence). The DNA of the CDR3 is TGTGCCAGCAGCTTAATTCTCGCGGGAGAGACAGATACGCAGTATTTT. This translates into CASSLILAGETDTQYF.